This TCR beta chain was sequenced during a study of blood T cell repertoires in COVID-19. Overall study context: PBMCs, B-cell-depleted T cells, or T cells provided the cDNA or gDNA that made up the material.

Participant reports of clinical history set cohort assignment. How the authors handled the data: Scientists estimated how many nucleated cells there were by amplifying reference gene primers. The table came from immunoSEQ multiplex PCR; TCRdb's copy has only in-frame clones and leaves some out. D and trimming come from the DNA, and the V and J calls and clone size come from that table. The sample comprises fewer than 600,000 clones, roughly 88% of which are singletons, and 1.5% to 2% rests with the top ten. Per germline, CDR1 SGHKS and CDR2 YYEKEE (reference sequence). The V gene lost 4 bases and the J gene lost 3 bases, with 22 bases spanning the gap. The CDR3 length is 17 residues.

The sequenced material came from PBMCs or T cells enriched from blood (not recorded which). The receptor's source is a woman aged 40-49 years who had recovered from COVID-19. V is TRBV5-5 and J is TRBJ1-1; TRBD1 is a possible D gene (6 bases). The CDR3 nucleotides are TGTGCCAGCAGCCTAAATGGGGGGGCTAATACGTACACTGAAGCTTTCTTT. Its translation is CASSLNGGANTYTEAFF.